This T cell receptor beta chain was obtained from a study of blood T cell repertoires in COVID-19. Study information: Samples came from the United States, Italy and Spain, spanning acute and convalescent COVID-19.

Germline CDR1 and CDR2: SNHLY and FYNNEI. The CDR3 runs 14 residues. V was pared by 4 bases and J by 5 bases, with 14 bases between. This study enrolled people aged about 18 to 100 from 20 to 25 US geographic areas. Cohort 3 recovered donors had two negative PCRs, clearance, or symptom resolution. TCRdb's table, derived via immunoSEQ multiplex PCR, lists solely in-frame clones and lacks some. This sample yields some 530,000 clones, of which 88% are seen a single time; roughly 8% belongs to the top ten. V usage is TRBV2 and J usage is TRBJ1-1; D is ambiguous. This receptor was identified in a woman aged 60-75 years who had recovered from COVID-19. Sequencing was performed on PBMCs or T cells enriched from blood (not recorded which). The CDR3 here is CASSAGHSGTEAFF. Written as DNA, the CDR3 is TGTGCCAGCAGTGCCGGTCACTCGGGGACTGAAGCTTTCTTT. Full variable domain (missing parts from reference TRBV2 and TRBJ1-1): EPEVTQTPSHQVTQMGQEVILRCVPISNHLYFYWYRQILGQKVEFLVSFYNNEISEKSEIFDDQFSVERPDGSNFTLKIRSTKLEDSAMYFCASSAGHSGTEAFFGQGTRLTVV.